These 6 T cell receptor beta chains share one sample of origin, sequenced in a study of blood T cell repertoires in COVID-19. Repertoires were generated with immunoSEQ multiplex PCR, while TCRdb's copy carries only in-frame clones and drops some. Seen here are 65,000 to 95,000 clones, 70% to 90% observed once, and the top ten hold 2.5% to 3%. The sample comprised peripheral blood. All receptors derive from a man aged 65 to 79 with active or convalescent COVID-19.

This sequence joins TRBV5-4 and TRBJ2-1; the match to TRBD2 covers 12 bases. CDR3 size: 16 residues. Unmatched junction bases numbered 6, after V lost 1 base and J lost 7 bases. Germline V gene sequence: CDR1 SGHNT, CDR2 YYREEE (reference sequence). CDR3 amino acids: CASSLPGLAGGNEQFF. Written as DNA, the CDR3 is TGTGCCAGCAGCTTGCCGGGGCTAGCGGGAGGGAATGAGCAGTTCTTC.

The chain employs TRBV5-1 and TRBJ1-2, with TRBD1 as a possible D gene (5 bases). The V gene lost 4 bases and the J gene lost 4 bases, with 29 bases spanning the gap. Germline assignment: CDR1 SGHRS and CDR2 YFSETQ. The CDR3 loop spans 19 amino acids. CDR3 sequence (DNA): TGCGCCAGCAGCCCAAGGGCTCAGGGTGTGGGAGGTGGCGGCTATGGCTACACCTTC. Protein: CASSPRAQGVGGGGYGYTF.

The chain recombines TRBV30 with TRBJ1-2, with 7 nucleotides matching TRBD1. The CDR3 runs 13 residues. The J segment lost 6 bases and the V segment lost 3 bases, leaving 7 bases of the junction unmatched. Germline V gene sequence: CDR1 GTSNPN, CDR2 SVGIG (reference sequence). The CDR3 loop is CAWRADREHGYTF. Written as DNA, the CDR3 is TGTGCCTGGAGGGCCGACAGGGAACATGGCTACACCTTC.

The chain couples TRBV5-1 to TRBJ2-1; TRBD2 aligns across 9 bases. Trimming cost V 3 bases and J 6 bases; bases outside gene matches: 1. The CDR3 contains 13 residues. Germline CDR1 reads SGHRS; CDR2 reads YFSETQ. CDR3 DNA sequence: TGCGCCAGCAGCTGGGGACTAGCCAATGAGCAGTTCTTC. Translation gives CASSWGLANEQFF.

The chain uses TRBV7-3 and TRBJ2-1, with D possibly being TRBD2 (6 bases). Trimming shortened V by 5 bases and J by 8 bases, and 19 bases separated the two germline ends. The CDR3 length is 15 residues. The germline V gene has CDR1 SGHTA and CDR2 FQGTGA. The CDR3 protein is CASSPGVAVFDEQFF. The CDR3 coding sequence is TGTGCCAGCAGCCCCGGGGTAGCGGTATTTGATGAGCAGTTCTTC.

The genes are TRBV6-5 and TRBJ1-2; the D gene is possibly TRBD1 (5 bases). CDR1 MNHEY and CDR2 SVGAGI come from the germline V gene. The CDR3 has 14 amino acids. V was trimmed by 2 bases and J by 3 bases, leaving 10 bases between them. The CDR3 nucleotides are TGTGCCAGCAGTTACACGACAGAATACTATGGCTACACCTTC. Its translation: CASSYTTEYYGYTF.